Each of the 25 T cell receptor beta chains below was sequenced from the same sample in a study of response to subunit inactivated influenza vaccine. Each CDR3 protein gets one entry after TCRdb re-called the RT-PCR reads with MiXCR. The profile shows around 200,000 distinct CDR3 sequences, roughly 12% of them singletons. These data also featured in a second study, about T cells expressing NK-cell markers. That paper notes: TCR beta cDNA was made by 5'RACE template switching with UMIs.

The source material was CD8+ T cells sorted from PBMCs, sampled about 12 days after vaccination. The receptors were sampled from a man in his fifties or sixties who received an inactivated influenza vaccine.

The rearrangement uses TRBV4-3 and TRBJ2-7; the D is unclear. CDR3 length equals 13 residues. In germline, CDR1 is LGHNA, CDR2 YSLEER. V shed 1 base and J shed 5 bases, with 9 bases lying between them. CDR3 protein: CASSQVPFHEQYF. DNA for the CDR3: TGCGCCAGCAGCCAAGTCCCCTTCCACGAGCAGTACTTC.

The CDR3 nucleotides are TGTGCCAGCAGCTTAGCGATCGGCAGGTCCTACAATGAGCAGTTCTTC. Amino acid sequence: CASSLAIGRSYNEQFF. This chain connects TRBV11-2 to TRBJ2-1; D is unclear. Trimming left V 1 base short and J 1 base short, with 11 bases between. The V gene's germline CDR1 is SGHAT and CDR2 FQNNGV. This CDR3 spans 16 amino acids.

J is TRBJ2-5 and V is TRBV27, with 9 bases lining up with TRBD2. This CDR3 has 15 amino acids. Germline CDR1 and CDR2: MNHEY and SMNVEV (reference sequence). The ends lost 8 bases at V and 5 bases at J; junction bases unmatched: 12. The CDR3 DNA reads as TGTGCCAGCGGAATAGCGGGAGTCCCTCGGGAGACCCAGTACTTC. Translated, it gives CASGIAGVPRETQYF.

This clonotype has at least ten counts. This chain connects TRBV25-1 to TRBJ2-1, with 9 positions matching TRBD2. The V segment lost 6 bases and the J segment 5 bases; nucleotides outside the gene matches: 5. Looked up from germline, CDR1 is MGHDK and CDR2 is SYGVNS. The CDR3 sequence is 14 residues long. The CDR3 spells CASREIAGDNEQFF. The CDR3 nucleotides are TGTGCCAGCAGGGAGATAGCGGGAGACAATGAGCAGTTCTTC.

This clonotype was counted between two and nine times. The chain has TRBV28 and TRBJ2-2, with no clear D. There are 14 residues in the CDR3. The germline V and J ends were trimmed by 3 bases and 5 bases, with 10 bases remaining between them. The germline CDR1 and CDR2 sequences are MDHEN and SYDVKM. CDR3 sequence reads: CASSFSKATGELFF. CDR3 DNA: TGTGCCAGCAGTTTTTCCAAAGCTACCGGGGAGCTGTTTTTT.

At least ten counts were recorded for this clonotype. The chain uses TRBV6-5 and TRBJ2-1; maybe TRBD2 (6 bases). The ends were cut back, 2 bases at V and 4 bases at J, with 6 bases in the middle. Germline CDR1 MNHEY, CDR2 SVGAGI. The CDR3 is 13 residues long. This CDR3 is CASSYGGYNEQFF. For the CDR3, the DNA is TGTGCCAGCAGTTACGGAGGGTACAATGAGCAGTTCTTC.

This clonotype was recorded a few times. The chain links TRBV20-1 to TRBJ2-7; 8 bases are shared with TRBD1. Trimming removed 3 bases from V and 0 bases from J; junction bases left unmatched: 7. The V gene's germline CDR1 is DFQATT and CDR2 SNEGSKA (reference sequence). The CDR3 runs to 15 residues. This chain's CDR3 is CSARNPGQVSYEQYF. The CDR3 bases are TGCAGTGCTAGGAACCCGGGACAGGTCTCCTACGAGCAGTACTTC.

The chain recombines TRBV13 with TRBJ2-3, with 7 bases matching TRBD2. This CDR3 region has 13 residues. Looked up from germline, CDR1 is PRHDT and CDR2 is FYEKMQ (reference sequence). J gave up 2 bases and V 7 bases, and 3 bases lay outside the gene matches. The CDR3 is CASTSGTTDTQYF. The CDR3 DNA reads TGTGCCAGCACGAGCGGGACCACAGATACGCAGTATTTT. Full variable domain (outside the CDR3, taken from reference TRBV13 and TRBJ2-3): AAGVIQSPRHLIKEKRETATLKCYPIPRHDTVYWYQQGPGQDPQFLISFYEKMQSDKGSIPDRFSAQQFSDYHSELNMSSLELGDSALYFCASTSGTTDTQYFGPGTRLTVL.

The chain combines TRBV2 with TRBJ2-2, with 10 positions matching TRBD2. Germline-derived CDR1 and CDR2 are SNHLY and FYNNEI. The CDR3 has 14 amino acids. Germline trimming cut 7 bases from V and 6 bases from J; bases unmatched to any gene: 5. The CDR3 is CASTSGGPPGELFF. CDR3 sequence (DNA): TGTGCCAGCACTAGCGGGGGTCCCCCCGGGGAGCTGTTTTTT.

This clonotype was seen more than once but under ten times. The chain is built from TRBV4-1 and TRBJ2-1, with D hard to call. The CDR3 sequence is 15 residues long. With 3 bases removed from V and 0 bases from J, the gap between germline ends came to 9 bases. Per the germline V gene, CDR1 is MGHRA and CDR2 is YSYEKL. For the CDR3, the DNA is TGCGCCAGCAGCCACGACCCGAGCTCCTACAATGAGCAGTTCTTC. As protein: CASSHDPSSYNEQFF.

V usage is TRBV2 and J usage is TRBJ2-1, with D uncertain. Germline CDR1 and CDR2: SNHLY and FYNNEI. CDR3 length: 14 residues. V gave up 9 bases and J gave up 4 bases, with 16 bases separating them. The CDR3, as DNA: TGTGCCAGTTTCGCAGGCCGATCGTACAATGAGCAGTTCTTC. Translated, it gives CASFAGRSYNEQFF.

The rearrangement links TRBV20-1 to TRBJ1-5; no reliable D call. The CDR3 runs 16 residues. Per the germline V gene, CDR1 is DFQATT and CDR2 is SNEGSKA (reference sequence). With 3 bases removed from V and 1 base from J, the gap between germline ends came to 16 bases. CDR3 sequence reads: CSASKVTAPSNQPQHF. CDR3 sequence (DNA): TGCAGTGCTAGTAAGGTAACAGCCCCAAGCAATCAGCCCCAGCATTTT.

Only a few counts were recorded for this clonotype. This chain connects TRBV2 to TRBJ1-1; 8 positions match TRBD1. The J segment lost 5 bases and the V segment lost 1 base, leaving 9 bases of the junction unmatched. Looked up from germline, CDR1 is SNHLY and CDR2 is FYNNEI. The CDR3 is made up of 16 amino acids. CDR3 residues: CASSEEVETGETEAFF. CDR3 nucleotide sequence: TGTGCCAGCAGTGAAGAAGTGGAGACAGGGGAGACTGAAGCTTTCTTT.

The chain uses TRBV10-2 and TRBJ2-2; no clear D. Per the germline V gene, CDR1 is WSHSY and CDR2 is SAAADI. This CDR3 has 13 residues. Trimming left V 6 bases short and J 2 bases short, with 7 bases between. The CDR3 spells CASSHKNTGELFF. In DNA, the CDR3 is TGCGCCAGCAGCCACAAAAACACCGGGGAGCTGTTTTTT.

This clonotype was seen a few times. The rearrangement uses TRBV2 and TRBJ2-3; D not resolved. This CDR3 comprises 19 residues. Germline CDR1 and CDR2: SNHLY and FYNNEI. V lost 5 bases to trimming and J lost 0 bases, with 24 bases between them. The CDR3 region has the DNA TGTGCCAGCAGTTATGCCTTACAGAAAAGTTTCGCTAGCACAGATACGCAGTATTTT. Protein sequence: CASSYALQKSFASTDTQYF.

This clonotype was recorded at least ten times. The J gene is TRBJ2-1, the V gene TRBV4-3; a weak D match, TRBD2 (6 bases). Trimming pared 0 bases from V and 4 bases from J, leaving 13 bases between. The length of the CDR3 is 16 residues. The germline V gene has CDR1 LGHNA and CDR2 YSLEER. CDR3 nucleotide sequence: TGCGCCAGCAGCCAAGAGGGGGTGGGGGGATACAATGAGCAGTTCTTC. The encoded protein is CASSQEGVGGYNEQFF.

The CDR3 sequence: CASSPGTVIYGYTF. CDR3 in DNA: TGTGCCAGCAGTCCCGGGACGGTTATCTATGGCTACACCTTC. The chain joins TRBV6-2 or TRBV6-3 to TRBJ1-2, with D tentatively TRBD1 (5 bases). The V gene's germline CDR1 is MNHEY and CDR2 SVGEGT. This CDR3 has 14 residues. V was trimmed by 5 bases and J by 4 bases, leaving 14 bases between them.

A few counts support this clonotype. The chain links TRBV2 to TRBJ1-5; D is uncertain. CDR3 length equals 12 residues. In germline, CDR1 is SNHLY, CDR2 FYNNEI. Trimming shortened V by 7 bases and J by 3 bases, and 7 bases separated the two germline ends. CDR3 sequence: CASTQFNQPQHF. The CDR3 bases are TGTGCCAGCACCCAGTTCAATCAGCCCCAGCATTTT.

As regards this clonotype: A much larger clone differs by one base, so this may be a read error. The chain has TRBV7-2 and TRBJ2-7; the match to TRBD2 covers 7 bases. Trimming took 5 bases from V and 3 from J; bases not matched to a gene: 13. The germline V gene encodes CDR1 SGHTA and CDR2 FQGNSA. This CDR3 region has 16 residues. The CDR3 here is CASSVGILASGYEQYF. The CDR3 DNA is TGTGCCAGCAGCGTAGGCATACTAGCGAGTGGCTACGAGCAGTACTTC.

Only a few counts were recorded for this clonotype. V usage is TRBV6-5 and J usage is TRBJ1-1; unclear D gene. The germline V and J ends were trimmed by 0 bases and 3 bases, with 11 bases remaining between them. From germline, CDR1 is MNHEY and CDR2 SVGAGI. This CDR3 is 15 amino acids long. This CDR3 reads CASSYSNNIDTEAFF. As DNA, the CDR3 is TGTGCCAGCAGTTACTCGAATAATATTGACACTGAAGCTTTCTTT.

This sequence joins TRBV20-1 and TRBJ2-7; D is perhaps TRBD1 (5 bases). The CDR3 sequence is 14 residues long. Between the trimmed V and J ends, which lost 1 base and 0 bases, there was a span of 10 bases. The germline gives CDR1 DFQATT, CDR2 SNEGSKA (reference sequence). CDR3 DNA: TGCAGTGCTAGAGGACCTGACAGCTCCTACGAGCAGTACTTC. Its translation is CSARGPDSSYEQYF.

Only a few counts were recorded for this clonotype. This chain uses TRBV9 with TRBJ2-1; no reliable D call. Germline lookup yields CDR1 SGDLS and CDR2 YYNGEE. V lost 0 bases to trimming and J lost 6 bases, with 4 bases between them. The length of the CDR3 is 12 residues. CDR3 in amino acids: CASSVVSNEQFF. The CDR3 DNA is TGTGCCAGCAGCGTAGTATCCAATGAGCAGTTCTTC. Filled out from reference TRBV9 and TRBJ2-1, the complete variable domain reads DSGVTQTPKHLITATGQRVTLRCSPRSGDLSVYWYQQSLDQGLQFLIQYYNGEERAKGNILERFSAQQFPDLHSELNLSSLELGDSALYFCASSVVSNEQFFGPGTRLTVL.

This chain joins TRBV12-3 or TRBV12-4 and TRBJ2-5; D gene ambiguous. V shed 1 base and J shed 6 bases, with 6 bases lying between them. This CDR3 comprises 12 residues. CDR3 nucleotide sequence: TGTGCCAGCAGTTTAGAGCGCAAGACCCAGTACTTC. Its protein product is CASSLERKTQYF.

Only a few counts were recorded for this clonotype. The V call is TRBV29-1, the J call TRBJ2-3; weak D call: TRBD2 (6 bases). The CDR3 sequence is 14 residues long. V gave up 6 bases and J gave up 0 bases, with 13 bases separating them. Germline assignment: CDR1 SQVTM and CDR2 ANQGSEA. In nucleotides, the CDR3 is TGCAGCGTATTGGGACTGTTTAGCACAGATACGCAGTATTTT. This sequence encodes CSVLGLFSTDTQYF.

This clonotype has a count of ten or more. The V gene is TRBV7-6, the J gene TRBJ2-1; TRBD2 aligns across 7 bases. From germline, CDR1 is SGHVS and CDR2 FNYEAQ. The V segment lost 5 bases and the J segment 10 bases; nucleotides outside the gene matches: 8. The CDR3 length is 13 residues. DNA of the CDR3: TGTGCCAGCAGCCCTAGCGGCACTGGAGAGCAGTTCTTC. Its translation: CASSPSGTGEQFF.